This T cell receptor beta chain was found in a study of T cells in Graves' hyperthyroidism and ophthalmopathy. This clonotype was found many times. No antigen is known for it. Overall study findings and caveats: Ophthalmopathy, which appeared later, was predicted by the model a median approximately 6.7 months before onset. Blood shared most expanded thyroid clonotypes above 0.001.

Thyroid ultrasound and orbital computed tomography, with clinical symptoms and serum thyroxine and TRAb, informed diagnoses. The CDR3 is made up of 14 amino acids. The V end lost 3 bases, the J end lost 7 bases, and 10 bases lay between the germline ends. RNA transcripts were the template for amplifying TCR beta CDR3 regions. First-round RT-PCR of the TCR CDR3 relied on the HTBI primer set. A single record per CDR3 protein comes from TCRdb applying MiXCR to the multiplex PCR reads. Here the sample spans approximately 600,000 distinct CDR3 sequences, 15% to 20% being singletons. The chain joins TRBV12-3 or TRBV12-4 to TRBJ1-6; perhaps TRBD1 as D (6 bases). The sequenced sample was blood. The receptor was isolated from a woman between 25 and 40 years old with Graves' hyperthyroidism. In nucleotides, the CDR3 is TGTGCCAGCAGTTTTAGTACAGGGAATTCACCCCTCCACTTT. Its translation is CASSFSTGNSPLHF.